This paragraph reports one T cell receptor (beta chain). Clones were sequenced by immunoSEQ multiplex PCR, and TCRdb holds only the in-frame ones, with some missing. The sample lists 150,000 to 200,000 clones; approximately 92% were seen once. The CDR3 spans 17 residues. Trimming left V 1 base short and J 5 bases short, with 15 bases between. CDR1 and CDR2 (germline): SEHNR, FQNEAQ (reference sequence). The sample comes from a study of T cell responses to AZD1222 COVID-19 vaccine. The rearrangement joins TRBV7-9 to TRBJ1-6, with TRBD1 as a possible D gene (5 bases). The input for sequencing was peripheral blood, taken on day 0 of AZD1222 vaccination. This receptor was obtained from an adult in good health. Here the CDR3 DNA reads TGTGCCAGCAGCTTAGGGAGGGGACGGTACAATAATTCACCCCTCCACTTT. It is translated as CASSLGRGRYNNSPLHF.